These 13 T cell receptor beta chains came from one sample sequenced in a study of naive and memory T cell subsets. General study points: Especially in CD8 cells, naive repertoires contained a few larger clonotypes, possibly CD45RA-re-expressing memory cells.

Their specific antigens are unknown. The beta constant-region primer was an equimolar mix of two oligonucleotides covering TRBC1 and TRBC2. Nested alpha and beta constant-region primers with the SP2 primer drove four PCR rounds on ligated cDNA. TCRdb processed the UMI-ligation and nested PCR reads anew with MiXCR; each CDR3 protein has one entry. The sample contains about 99,000 distinct CDR3 sequences, more than 14% of which appear only once. Sequencing was performed on naive CD8+ T cells from blood. The receptors derive from a human donor in good health.

The chain is built from TRBV11-2 and TRBJ2-3; D gene ambiguous. Trimming shortened V by 2 bases and J by 4 bases, and 16 bases separated the two germline ends. The CDR3 covers 16 residues. CDR1 SGHAT and CDR2 FQNNGV come from the germline V gene. The CDR3 nucleotides read TGTGCCAGCAGCTTAACCAATAATCTTAACCCAGATACGCAGTATTTT. This translates into CASSLTNNLNPDTQYF.

The chain recombines TRBV20-1 with TRBJ2-1, with a weak D call TRBD2 (5 bases). Trimming took off 2 bases at V and 7 bases at J, with 9 bases between the two ends. Per germline, CDR1 DFQATT and CDR2 SNEGSKA (reference sequence). The CDR3 has 12 residues. This CDR3 is CSARPTGNEQFF. CDR3 in DNA: TGCAGTGCTAGACCGACGGGGAATGAGCAGTTCTTC.

This clonotype was detected only a few times. In DNA, the CDR3 is TGTGCCAGCAGCTCCGATCCGGGAGAGATGGAGACCCAGTACTTC. The encoded protein is CASSSDPGEMETQYF. The chain uses TRBV7-6 and TRBJ2-5; weak D call: TRBD2 (6 bases). V was shortened by 4 bases and J by 5 bases, with 17 bases between the two germline ends. CDR3 length: 15 amino acids. Germline V gene lookup returns CDR1 SGHVS and CDR2 FNYEAQ.

This clonotype was observed a handful of times. This sequence joins TRBV27 and TRBJ1-4; weak D call: TRBD1 (6 bases). The germline V and J ends were trimmed by 8 bases and 3 bases, with 19 bases remaining between them. Germline values: CDR1 MNHEY, CDR2 SMNVEV (reference sequence). The CDR3 length is 16 residues. This chain's CDR3 is CASCEDVGGSNEKLFF. The CDR3 DNA sequence: TGTGCCAGCTGTGAGGACGTAGGGGGATCTAATGAAAAACTGTTTTTT.

The chain is built from TRBV3-1 and TRBJ2-3; 9 positions match TRBD2. CDR1 is LGHDT, CDR2 YNNKEL, per germline (reference sequence). This CDR3 region has 18 residues. V trimming: 3 bases; J trimming: 0 bases; junction bases outside the gene matches: 10. CDR3: CASSQQTQRGESTDTQYF. Written as DNA, the CDR3 is TGTGCCAGCAGCCAGCAAACGCAGCGGGGGGAAAGCACAGATACGCAGTATTTT.

This sequence joins TRBV20-1 and TRBJ1-2; D gene unclear. Germline assignment: CDR1 DFQATT and CDR2 SNEGSKA (reference sequence). With 1 base removed from V and 11 bases from J, the gap between germline ends came to 11 bases. The CDR3 sequence is 11 residues long. Written as DNA, the CDR3 is TGCAGTGCTAGAGGCGACGGCCGGTACACCTTC. Translation: CSARGDGRYTF.

The chain joins TRBV5-1 to TRBJ1-1, with 7 nucleotides matching TRBD1. Germline trimming cut 2 bases from V and 1 base from J; bases unmatched to any gene: 2. CDR1 and CDR2 (germline): SGHRS, YFSETQ. The CDR3 is 14 amino acids. In DNA, the CDR3 is TGCGCCAGCAGCTTAAGGGGGCCGAACACTGAAGCTTTCTTT. Protein sequence: CASSLRGPNTEAFF.

This chain connects TRBV27 to TRBJ2-2; 7 positions agree with TRBD1. Germline-derived CDR1 and CDR2 are MNHEY and SMNVEV (reference sequence). The CDR3 is 13 residues long. The ends lost 6 bases at V and 5 bases at J; junction bases unmatched: 3. CDR3 region: CASRRQGTGELFF. The CDR3 nucleotides read TGTGCCAGCAGACGACAGGGAACCGGGGAGCTGTTTTTT.

Only a few counts were recorded for this clonotype. This CDR3 is CASSLGWGMNTEAFF. Here the CDR3 DNA reads TGTGCCAGCAGCTTGGGGTGGGGGATGAACACTGAAGCTTTCTTT. V and J are TRBV7-9 and TRBJ1-1, with D maybe TRBD1 (5 bases). The ends were cut back, 3 bases at V and 0 bases at J, with 11 bases in the middle. Germline loops: CDR1 SEHNR, CDR2 FQNEAQ (reference sequence). The length of the CDR3 is 15 residues.

The chain couples TRBV4-3 to TRBJ2-3; 8 bases line up with TRBD1. V shed 0 bases, J shed 6 bases, and the junction held 11 bases outside the gene matches. From germline, CDR1 is LGHNA and CDR2 YSLEER. There are 17 residues in the CDR3. The CDR3 sequence is CASSQEWKQGVTDTQYF. CDR3 in DNA: TGCGCCAGCAGCCAAGAGTGGAAACAGGGGGTGACGGATACGCAGTATTTT.

There are many counts of this clonotype. V and J are TRBV27 and TRBJ2-3; D remains unclear. The CDR3 loop spans 13 amino acids. Germline V gene lookup returns CDR1 MNHEY and CDR2 SMNVEV (reference sequence). Trimming left V 3 bases short and J 4 bases short, with 8 bases between. CDR3: CASSLMAPDTQYF. The CDR3 coding sequence is TGTGCCAGCAGTTTGATGGCCCCAGATACGCAGTATTTT.

This clonotype has more than one count but fewer than ten. This rearrangement joins TRBV27 to TRBJ1-5; D gene unclear. V was pared by 8 bases and J by 9 bases, with 23 bases between. The CDR3 runs 15 residues. The germline CDR1 and CDR2 sequences are MNHEY and SMNVEV (reference sequence). The CDR3 nucleotides read TGTGCCAGCTCCCCTGGAGGGAGTTTCTATCTGCCCCAGCATTTT. Amino acids: CASSPGGSFYLPQHF.

This clonotype came up many times. This chain uses TRBV19 with TRBJ2-4; D gene uncertain. The length of the CDR3 is 13 residues. Germline assignment: CDR1 LNHDA and CDR2 SQIVND (reference sequence). Trimming took 10 bases from V and 3 from J, leaving 13 bases between them. CDR3 loop: CATLDGNKNIQYF. The CDR3 coding sequence is TGTGCCACTCTGGACGGAAACAAAAACATTCAGTACTTC.